The clone carrying this TCR beta chain was seen more than once but under ten times. What it recognizes is unknown. This entry belongs to a study of CD8 T cells in ankylosing spondylitis. Findings and limits, study-wide: Enrichment of disease-linked clones was reportedly significant in matched ankylosing spondylitis synovial fluid. A CD8+ phenotype characterized the disease-linked clones, which were relatively rare in peripheral blood.

TCRdb ran MiXCR on the 5' RACE reads and lists one entry per CDR3 protein. The sample records about 160,000 distinct CDR3 sequences, around 9.6% being singletons. This TCR came from a female donor with ankylosing spondylitis or in good health (not recorded which). Sequenced material: blood, either unsorted or a sorted T cell fraction (not recorded which).

The CDR3 nucleotides read TGTGCCTGGAGCAAAGTACCCCATCTACTAGCGCCGTTGGAGGGTACGCAGTATTTT. Translating it yields CAWSKVPHLLAPLEGTQYF. The genes are TRBV30 and TRBJ2-3, with 7 bases that match TRBD2. CDR1 and CDR2 from the germline V gene are GTSNPN and SVGIG (reference sequence). The CDR3 spans 19 residues. J was trimmed by 8 bases and V by 3 bases; bases with no gene match: 26.